These 2 T cell receptor beta chains were sequenced from one sample in a study of shared clonotypes between healthy human individuals. The assay was immunoSEQ multiplex PCR, and TCRdb's table has in-frame clones only and misses some. Counted here are 450,000 to 700,000 clones, roughly 95% occurring once; the ten biggest clones make up less than 0.13%. The naive CD8 fraction comprised CD45RO-negative cells positively selected for CCR7 and excluded terminally differentiated effector memory CD45RA+ cells. Sequencing used naive CD8+ T cells sorted from blood. The origin of the receptors is a young woman in good health.

This chain joins TRBV28 and TRBJ2-2, with D tentatively TRBD1 (6 bases). The ends were cut back, 8 bases at V and 7 bases at J, with 11 bases in the middle. The germline V gene has CDR1 MDHEN and CDR2 SYDVKM. CDR3 length equals 12 residues. The CDR3 is CASPGAGGELFF. The CDR3 DNA reads TGTGCCAGCCCAGGGGCGGGCGGGGAGCTGTTTTTT.

The chain employs TRBV7-2 and TRBJ2-1; 7 positions agree with TRBD2. With V trimmed by 1 base and J by 7 bases, 10 bases remained unmatched. The germline CDR1 and CDR2 sequences are SGHTA and FQGNSA. The CDR3 has 16 residues. CDR3 sequence reads: CASSLVTAGEENEQFF. The DNA of the CDR3 is TGTGCCAGCAGCTTAGTAACGGCGGGAGAGGAGAATGAGCAGTTCTTC. The variable domain in full, with the rest retrieved from reference TRBV7-2 and TRBJ2-1, is GAGVSQSPSNKVTEKGKDVELRCDPISGHTALYWYRQSLGQGLEFLIYFQGNSAPDKSGLPSDRFSAERTGGSVSTLTIQRTQQEDSAVYLCASSLVTAGEENEQFFGPGTRLTVL.